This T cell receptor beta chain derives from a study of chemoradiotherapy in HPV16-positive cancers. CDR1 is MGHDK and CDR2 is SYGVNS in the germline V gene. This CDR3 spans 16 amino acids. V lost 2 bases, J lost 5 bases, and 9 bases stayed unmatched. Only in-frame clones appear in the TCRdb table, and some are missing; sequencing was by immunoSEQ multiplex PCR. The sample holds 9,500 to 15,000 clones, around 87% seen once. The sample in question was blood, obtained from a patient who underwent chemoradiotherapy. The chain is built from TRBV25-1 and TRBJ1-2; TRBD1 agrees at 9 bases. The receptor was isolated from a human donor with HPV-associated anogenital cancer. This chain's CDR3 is CASSEDSTGGWYGYTF. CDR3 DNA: TGTGCCAGCAGTGAAGATTCGACAGGGGGTTGGTATGGCTACACCTTC.